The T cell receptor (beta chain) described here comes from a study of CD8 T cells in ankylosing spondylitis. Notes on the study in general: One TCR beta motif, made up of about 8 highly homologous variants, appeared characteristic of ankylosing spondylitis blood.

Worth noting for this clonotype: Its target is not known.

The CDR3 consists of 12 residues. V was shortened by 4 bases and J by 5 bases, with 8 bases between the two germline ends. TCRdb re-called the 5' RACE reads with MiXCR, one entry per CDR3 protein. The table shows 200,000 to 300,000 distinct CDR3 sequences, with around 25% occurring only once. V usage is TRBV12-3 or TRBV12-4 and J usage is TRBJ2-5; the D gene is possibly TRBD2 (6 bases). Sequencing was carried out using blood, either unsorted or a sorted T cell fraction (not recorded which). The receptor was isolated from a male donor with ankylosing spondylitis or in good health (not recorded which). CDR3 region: CASSWGRETQYF. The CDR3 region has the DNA TGTGCCAGCAGTTGGGGGAGGGAGACCCAGTACTTC.